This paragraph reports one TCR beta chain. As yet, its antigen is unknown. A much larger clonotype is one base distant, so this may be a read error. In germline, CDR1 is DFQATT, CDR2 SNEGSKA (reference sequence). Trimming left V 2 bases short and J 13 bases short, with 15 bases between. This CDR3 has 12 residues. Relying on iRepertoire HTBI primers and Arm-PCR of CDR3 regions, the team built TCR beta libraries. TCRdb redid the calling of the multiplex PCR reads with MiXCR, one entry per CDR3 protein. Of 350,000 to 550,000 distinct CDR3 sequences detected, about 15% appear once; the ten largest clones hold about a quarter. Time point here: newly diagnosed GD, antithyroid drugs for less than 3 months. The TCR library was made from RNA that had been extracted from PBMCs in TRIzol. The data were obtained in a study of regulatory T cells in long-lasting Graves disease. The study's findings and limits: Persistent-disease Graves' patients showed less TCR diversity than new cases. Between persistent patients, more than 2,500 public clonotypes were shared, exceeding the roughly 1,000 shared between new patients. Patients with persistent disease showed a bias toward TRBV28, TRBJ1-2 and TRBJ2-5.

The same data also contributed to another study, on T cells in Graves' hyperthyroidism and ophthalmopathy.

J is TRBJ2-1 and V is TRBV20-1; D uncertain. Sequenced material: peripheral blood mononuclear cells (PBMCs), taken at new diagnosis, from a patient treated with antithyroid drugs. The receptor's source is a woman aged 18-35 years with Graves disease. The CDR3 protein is CSARPQKETQFF. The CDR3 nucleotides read TGCAGTGCTAGACCACAAAAGGAGACCCAGTTCTTC.